Sequencing of this TCR beta chain was carried out in a study of cytomegalovirus exposure and HLA in healthy donors. Looked up from germline, CDR1 is MNHNY and CDR2 is SVGAGI (reference sequence). The CDR3 is 14 residues long. With 10 bases removed from V and 2 bases from J, the gap between germline ends came to 17 bases. Use of 60 Vbeta and 13 Jbeta primers characterized the PCR. TCRdb's table, derived via immunoSEQ multiplex PCR, lists solely in-frame clones and lacks some. This sample has about 99,000 clones, with around 73% found just once. Sequenced: PBMCs. The clonotype was recovered from a middle-aged woman in good health and CMV-seronegative. This sequence joins TRBV6-6 and TRBJ1-1; TRBD1 is a possible D gene (6 bases). Written as DNA, the CDR3 is TGTGCCACCATCCCAGGGGTTTTAAACACTGAAGCTTTCTTT. Translation gives CATIPGVLNTEAFF.